A selection of T cell receptor beta chains follows, all from one sample in a study of blood T cell repertoires in COVID-19. Clones were read by immunoSEQ multiplex PCR, and TCRdb kept only the in-frame ones, dropping some. The data hold about 200,000 clones, with about nine tenths observed a single time. Source material: peripheral blood. These receptors all come from a man of 80 years or more with acute or convalescent COVID-19. The CDR3 runs from the conserved cysteine through the conserved F or W. The D gene is left open where the match is weak. Size is stated for part of the rows, as once, few or many counts, or as a class when the clone is expanded.

D	V	J	size	CDR3	DNA
TRBD2	TRBV7-9	TRBJ2-7	NA	CASSPASGGLYEQYF	TGTGCCAGCAGCCCCGCTAGCGGGGGACTCTACGAGCAGTACTTC
NA	TRBV7-8	TRBJ1-3	NA	CASSQQGLAGNTIYF	TGTGCCAGCAGCCAACAGGGTCTTGCTGGAAACACCATATATTTT
TRBD2	TRBV7-3	TRBJ2-1	few	CASSDALAGAEQFF	TGTGCCAGCAGCGATGCCCTAGCGGGAGCCGAGCAGTTCTTC
NA	TRBV28	TRBJ2-5	NA	CASSSRGSSQETQYF	TGTGCCAGTAGTTCCAGGGGTAGCAGCCAAGAGACCCAGTACTTC
NA	TRBV6-8	TRBJ1-1	once	CASHKRVMNTEAFF	TGTGCCAGCCATAAGAGGGTGATGAACACTGAAGCTTTCTTT
NA	TRBV10-3	TRBJ2-2	NA	CAIGGTENTGELFF	TGTGCCATTGGGGGGACAGAGAACACCGGGGAGCTGTTTTTT
TRBD1	TRBV19	TRBJ1-2	NA	CASSRGQGGYGYTF	TGTGCCAGTAGTAGAGGACAGGGAGGCTATGGCTACACCTTC
TRBD1	TRBV4-3	TRBJ1-1	few	CASSQDLPGQGGGHTEAFF	TGCGCCAGCAGCCAAGACCTTCCGGGACAGGGAGGTGGGCACACTGAAGCTTTCTTT
NA	TRBV11-2	TRBJ2-1	once	CASSLAQYNEQFF	TGTGCCAGCAGCTTAGCACAATACAATGAGCAGTTCTTC
TRBD2	TRBV10-3	TRBJ2-5	NA	CAISESGLAGETQYF	TGTGCCATCAGTGAGTCTGGCCTAGCGGGGGAGACCCAGTACTTC
TRBD1	TRBV30	TRBJ1-1	once	CAWRRTGRVNTEAFF	TGTGCCTGGAGACGGACAGGGAGGGTGAACACTGAAGCTTTCTTT
NA	TRBV18	TRBJ1-1	NA	CASSPPRGGNTEAFF	TGTGCCAGCTCACCACCCAGGGGCGGGAACACTGAAGCTTTCTTT
NA	TRBV5-1	TRBJ2-3	NA	CASSLGGRLTDTQYF	TGCGCCAGCAGCTTAGGAGGGCGGCTCACAGATACGCAGTATTTT
NA	TRBV5-1	TRBJ1-1	NA	CASSPRLNTEAFF	TGCGCCAGCAGCCCCCGTCTGAACACTGAAGCTTTCTTT
NA	TRBV7-2	TRBJ1-3	NA	CASSLRSRGTGNTIYF	TGTGCCAGCAGCTTAAGGAGTAGGGGGACTGGAAACACCATATATTTT
NA	TRBV5-1	TRBJ2-6	NA	CASSPSGTGANVLTF	TGCGCCAGCAGCCCGTCAGGGACTGGGGCCAACGTCCTGACTTTC
NA	TRBV5-6	TRBJ2-3	NA	CASSPGGNTDTQYF	TGTGCCAGCAGCCCAGGGGGGAACACAGATACGCAGTATTTT
TRBD1	TRBV28	TRBJ1-2	NA	CASHGQATYGYTF	TGTGCCAGCCACGGACAGGCGACCTATGGCTACACCTTC